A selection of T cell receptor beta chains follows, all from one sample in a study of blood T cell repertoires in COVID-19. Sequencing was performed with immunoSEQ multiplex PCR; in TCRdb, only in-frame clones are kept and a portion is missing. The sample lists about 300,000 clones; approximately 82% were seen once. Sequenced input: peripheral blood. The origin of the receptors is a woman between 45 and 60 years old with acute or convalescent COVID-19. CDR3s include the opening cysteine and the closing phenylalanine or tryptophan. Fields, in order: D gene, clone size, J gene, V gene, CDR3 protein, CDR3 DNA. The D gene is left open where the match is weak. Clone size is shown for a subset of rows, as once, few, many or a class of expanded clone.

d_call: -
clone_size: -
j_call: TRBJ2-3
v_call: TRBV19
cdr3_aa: CASGELKGDTQYF
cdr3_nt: TGTGCCTCAGGGGAACTTAAGGGAGATACGCAGTATTTT

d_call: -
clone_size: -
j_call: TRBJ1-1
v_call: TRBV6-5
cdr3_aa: CATLSPRGAEAFF
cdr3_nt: TGTGCCACCTTAAGCCCGAGAGGCGCTGAAGCTTTCTTT

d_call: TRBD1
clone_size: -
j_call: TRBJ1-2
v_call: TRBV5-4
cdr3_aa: CASSPGGQGYGYTF
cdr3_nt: TGTGCCAGCAGTCCAGGGGGTCAAGGCTATGGCTACACCTTC

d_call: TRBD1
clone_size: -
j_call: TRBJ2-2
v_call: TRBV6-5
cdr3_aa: CASSYRGNTGELFF
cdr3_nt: TGTGCCAGCAGCTACAGGGGGAACACCGGGGAGCTGTTTTTT

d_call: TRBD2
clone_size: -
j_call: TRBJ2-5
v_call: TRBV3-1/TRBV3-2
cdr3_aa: CASCLGGGETQYF
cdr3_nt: TGTGCCAGCTGTCTCGGCGGGGGAGAGACCCAGTACTTC

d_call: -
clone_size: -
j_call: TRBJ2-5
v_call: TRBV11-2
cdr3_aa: CASSPQVQETQYF
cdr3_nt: TGTGCCAGCAGCCCGCAGGTCCAAGAGACCCAGTACTTC

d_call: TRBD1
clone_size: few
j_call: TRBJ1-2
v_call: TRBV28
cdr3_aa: CASSFGIGQGVRYGYTF
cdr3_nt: TGTGCCAGCAGTTTTGGGATCGGACAGGGAGTTAGGTATGGCTACACCTTC

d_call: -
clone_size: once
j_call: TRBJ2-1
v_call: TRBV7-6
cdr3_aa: CASSLGKAVLGQFF
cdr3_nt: TGTGCCAGCAGCTTAGGGAAGGCGGTGTTAGGTCAGTTCTTC

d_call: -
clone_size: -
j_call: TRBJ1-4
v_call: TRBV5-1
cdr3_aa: CASRQSINEKLFF
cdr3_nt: TGCGCCAGCAGACAATCAATTAATGAAAAACTGTTTTTT

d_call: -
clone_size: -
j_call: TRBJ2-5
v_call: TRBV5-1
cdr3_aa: CASSFSQGTQYF
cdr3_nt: TGCGCCAGCAGCTTTTCCCAGGGGACCCAGTACTTC

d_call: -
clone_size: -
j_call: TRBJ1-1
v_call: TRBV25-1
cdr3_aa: CASSEPRGDTEAFF
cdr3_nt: TGTGCCAGCAGTGAGCCGCGGGGTGACACTGAAGCTTTCTTT